The sequence of this T cell receptor beta chain was determined in a study of blood T cells in healthy people across ages. The germline V gene encodes CDR1 SGHDT and CDR2 YYEEEE. Trimming took off 1 base at V and 4 bases at J, with 14 bases between the two ends. This CDR3 contains 16 residues. With a J-beta primer mix and a sample-barcoded 5' primer, a second PCR ran about 7 to 12 cycles. TCRdb reanalysed the 5' RACE reads using MiXCR and keeps one entry per CDR3 protein. Here the sample spans roughly 1,700,000 distinct CDR3 sequences, 25% to 30% being singletons. The rearrangement links TRBV5-6 to TRBJ1-4, with D tentatively TRBD1 (6 bases). Sequencing was performed on blood. The source is a woman under 40 in good health. The CDR3: CASSLSRDTLNEKLFF. CDR3 sequence (DNA): TGTGCCAGCAGCTTGTCCAGGGACACACTTAATGAAAAACTGTTTTTT.